This T cell receptor (beta chain) appears in the sequencing data of a study of blood T cell repertoires in COVID-19. The overall study: PBMCs, B-cell-depleted T cells, or T cells provided the cDNA or gDNA that made up the material.

The CDR3 consists of 15 residues. CDR1 and CDR2 (germline): MDHEN, SYDVKM. Trimming removed 1 base at V and 1 base at J, with 10 bases between. In the source study's methods: Reference gene primer amplification in the assay estimated nucleated cell counts. Generated by immunoSEQ multiplex PCR, the TCRdb table keeps only in-frame clones and is missing some. That table gives V, J and clone size, and the DNA gave D and trimming. The repertoire has some 240,000 clones, roughly 84% of them found once; the top ten carry roughly 1.4%. The TCR originated in a middle-aged woman who had recovered from COVID-19. The gene calls are TRBV28 and TRBJ2-5, with D tentatively TRBD2 (6 bases). The sample comprised peripheral blood. The CDR3 loop is CASSLFTGVQETQYF. The CDR3 nucleotides are TGTGCCAGCAGTTTATTTACGGGGGTCCAAGAGACCCAGTACTTC.